This record concerns one TCR beta chain sequence. Antigen unknown. The CDR3 is made up of 14 amino acids. Trimming removed 10 bases from V and 2 bases from J, with 14 bases in between. Germline CDR1 and CDR2: SGHTA and FQGNSA. The data belong to a study of response to subunit inactivated influenza vaccine. General study findings and limits: After each seasonal influenza vaccination, few new T cells are recruited, the authors suggested.

TCRdb ran MiXCR on the RT-PCR reads and lists one entry per CDR3 protein. The sample holds about 780,000 distinct CDR3 sequences, around 20% seen once. The TCR was taken from a man in his fifties who received an inactivated influenza vaccine. This chain links TRBV7-2 with TRBJ2-2; a weak D match, TRBD1 (6 bases). This specimen was PBMCs from blood, taken about 5 days after vaccination. CDR3 loop: CANQGHLNTGELFF. As DNA, the CDR3 is TGTGCCAATCAGGGACACCTTAACACCGGGGAGCTGTTTTTT.